This TCR beta chain was documented in a study of T cells in Graves' hyperthyroidism and ophthalmopathy. The CDR3 has 16 residues. Germline V gene lookup returns CDR1 DFQATT and CDR2 SNEGSKA (reference sequence). Trimming pared 3 bases from V and 4 bases from J, leaving 19 bases between. Authors of the study amplified TCR beta CDR3 regions from RNA transcripts. An initial round of RT-PCR targeting the TCR CDR3 relied on the HTBI primer set. TCRdb reprocessed the multiplex PCR reads via MiXCR and lists one record per CDR3 protein. The table shows about 600,000 distinct CDR3 sequences, with approximately 16% occurring only once.

Input material: blood. This receptor was obtained from a woman aged 40 to 55 with Graves' ophthalmopathy. The chain employs TRBV20-1 and TRBJ2-1; D gene uncertain. CDR3: CSASAKASWLYNEQFF. Here the CDR3 DNA reads TGCAGTGCTAGCGCCAAAGCTAGTTGGCTATACAATGAGCAGTTCTTC.